Shown below are 25 T cell receptor beta chains from a single sample sequenced in a study of PD-1 blockade in classical Hodgkin lymphoma. No patient escaped relapse after autologous stem cell transplantation, and brentuximab vedotin exposure varied. Produced via immunoSEQ multiplex PCR; TCRdb's table is partial and in-frame only. The sample includes approximately 37,000 clones, around 78% of them seen just once. Sequenced material: peripheral blood mononuclear cells (PBMCs), taken at baseline. Source of these receptors: a human donor with classical Hodgkin lymphoma.

The CDR3 coding sequence is TGTGCCAGTAACCCCGGGCGTAGGGGCACAGATACGCAGTATTTT. It encodes CASNPGRRGTDTQYF. This rearrangement joins TRBV2 to TRBJ2-3; no definite D call. There are 15 residues in the CDR3. From germline, CDR1 is SNHLY and CDR2 FYNNEI. Trimming took 9 bases from V and 1 from J, leaving 17 bases between them.

This chain connects TRBV5-8 to TRBJ1-3; D perhaps matches TRBD1 (5 bases). This CDR3 comprises 13 residues. Germline values: CDR1 SGHTS, CDR2 YDEGEE. Between the trimmed V and J ends, which lost 9 bases and 2 bases, there was a span of 12 bases. In DNA, the CDR3 is TGTGCCATGGGCACAGGCCCTGGAAACACCATATATTTT. Translating it yields CAMGTGPGNTIYF.

The CDR3 loop reads CASSNRRTGSSYEQYF. The CDR3 DNA reads as TGTGCCAGCAGCAACCGGCGTACGGGAAGCTCCTACGAGCAGTACTTC. The V and J genes are TRBV21-1 and TRBJ2-7; the table assigns TRBD2, which was not confirmed against the DNA. TRBV21-1 is a recognized pseudogene. The CDR3 runs 16 residues.

V is TRBV7-9 and J is TRBJ2-7; D unresolved. CDR1 and CDR2 from the germline V gene are SEHNR and FQNEAQ (reference sequence). The CDR3 sequence is 16 residues long. Trimming took off 5 bases at V and 2 bases at J, with 19 bases between the two ends. CDR3 sequence (DNA): TGTGCCAGCAGCCCATTACGTGGGATCTATACCTACGAGCAGTACTTC. Encoded protein: CASSPLRGIYTYEQYF.

CDR3 residues: CASSLTQHYEQYF. The CDR3 bases are TGTGCCAGCAGCTTAACACAGCACTACGAGCAGTACTTC. This chain links TRBV7-3 with TRBJ2-7; D is unclear. The CDR3 sequence is 13 residues long. The germline V gene encodes CDR1 SGHTA and CDR2 FQGTGA. V gave up 0 bases and J gave up 3 bases, with 6 bases separating them.

The chain links TRBV9 to TRBJ1-1; D might be TRBD1 (6 bases). Germline-derived CDR1 and CDR2 are SGDLS and YYNGEE. The ends were cut back, 3 bases at V and 4 bases at J, with 13 bases in the middle. The CDR3 sequence is 14 residues long. The CDR3 spells CASSAPGGGTEAFF. The CDR3 DNA reads TGTGCCAGCAGCGCTCCGGGAGGGGGCACTGAAGCTTTCTTT.

V usage is TRBV27 and J usage is TRBJ2-3; weak D call: TRBD1 (5 bases). Trimming took 3 bases from V and 1 from J, leaving 11 bases between them. The CDR3 covers 15 residues. From germline, CDR1 is MNHEY and CDR2 SMNVEV (reference sequence). The CDR3 DNA follows: TGTGCCAGCAGTTTTGGGGAAGGGGGCACAGATACGCAGTATTTT. Encoded protein: CASSFGEGGTDTQYF.

This clone was seen a few times. This sequence joins TRBV29-1 and TRBJ1-1; a possible D gene is TRBD1 (6 bases). The CDR3 totals 14 residues. V gave up 5 bases and J gave up 3 bases, with 16 bases separating them. Germline lookup yields CDR1 SQVTM and CDR2 ANQGSEA. In DNA, the CDR3 is TGCAGCGTTAGAGACCGATGGGGGCACACTGAAGCTTTCTTT. Translation gives CSVRDRWGHTEAFF.

This rearrangement joins TRBV6-6 to TRBJ1-1; 7 nucleotides align to TRBD1. Trimming removed 5 bases from V and 7 bases from J; junction bases left unmatched: 4. This CDR3 has 12 residues. Germline CDR1 reads MNHNY; CDR2 reads SVGAGI (reference sequence). The CDR3 coding sequence is TGTGCCAGCAGTGCGGGACAGAATGAAGCTTTCTTT. Translating it yields CASSAGQNEAFF.

J is TRBJ2-7 and V is TRBV6-5, with 9 bases fitting TRBD1. J gave up 7 bases and V 0 bases, and 7 bases lay outside the gene matches. The germline V gene encodes CDR1 MNHEY and CDR2 SVGAGI. CDR3 length: 15 amino acids. CDR3 sequence: CASSYSLDRGLEQYF. The CDR3 region has the DNA TGTGCCAGCAGTTACTCCTTGGACAGGGGACTTGAGCAGTACTTC.

The chain links TRBV7-2 to TRBJ2-3; 10 bases align to TRBD2. This CDR3 contains 16 residues. Per germline, CDR1 SGHTA and CDR2 FQGNSA. V dropped 1 base and J dropped 1; count of bases not matched to a gene: 2. The CDR3 protein is CASSLDLAGGTDTQYF. Here the CDR3 DNA reads TGTGCCAGCAGCTTAGATCTAGCGGGGGGCACAGATACGCAGTATTTT.

J is TRBJ1-4 and V is TRBV6-4; unclear D gene. CDR3 size: 13 residues. V was trimmed by 6 bases and J by 3 bases, leaving 8 bases between them. Germline V gives CDR1 MRHNA, CDR2 SNTAGT. DNA for the CDR3: TGTGCCAGCAGACCGGCACCTAATGAAAAACTGTTTTTT. It specifies CASRPAPNEKLFF.

The chain has TRBV5-1 and TRBJ2-5; perhaps D is TRBD1 or TRBD2 (6 bases each). The CDR3 length is 15 residues. Germline CDR1 SGHRS, CDR2 YFSETQ. The V end lost 1 base, the J end lost 5 bases, and 15 bases lay between the germline ends. The CDR3 loop is CASSLRPGAGETQYF. The CDR3 nucleotides read TGCGCCAGCAGCTTGAGACCGGGGGCGGGGGAGACCCAGTACTTC.

As DNA, the CDR3 is TGCGCCAGCAGCTTGGAGGGCAGGACCGGGGAGCTGTTTTTT. Translating gives CASSLEGRTGELFF. The V call is TRBV5-1, the J call TRBJ2-2; D remains ambiguous. The CDR3 is made up of 14 amino acids. Trimming cost V 0 bases and J 5 bases, with 8 bases left between them. Germline V gene lookup returns CDR1 SGHRS and CDR2 YFSETQ.

The chain is built from TRBV9 and TRBJ1-2, with 7 bases fitting TRBD1. V was clipped by 0 bases and J by 4 bases; unmatched bases: 0. The CDR3 covers 13 residues. Germline lookup yields CDR1 SGDLS and CDR2 YYNGEE. The CDR3 spells CASSVGQGYGYTF. For the CDR3, the DNA is TGTGCCAGCAGCGTAGGACAGGGCTATGGCTACACCTTC.

V gene TRBV6-5 combines with J gene TRBJ2-5, with 12 nucleotides matching TRBD1. The ends lost 5 bases at V and 7 bases at J; junction bases unmatched: 5. In germline, CDR1 is MNHEY, CDR2 SVGAGI. The CDR3 spans 14 residues. The CDR3 DNA is TGTGCCAGCAGTCGGGACAGGGGGCTTGGGACCCAGTACTTC. Protein sequence: CASSRDRGLGTQYF.

The chain combines TRBV4-1 with TRBJ1-2, with TRBD1 as a possible D gene (5 bases). The V gene lost 1 base and the J gene lost 8 bases, with 11 bases spanning the gap. The CDR3 loop spans 13 amino acids. Germline-derived CDR1 and CDR2 are MGHRA and YSYEKL. CDR3 nucleotide sequence: TGCGCCAGCAGCCAAGTTGGGACCATGGGCTACACCTTC. Encoded protein: CASSQVGTMGYTF.

This sequence joins TRBV18 and TRBJ1-5; D ambiguous. The CDR3 has 14 amino acids. V lost 4 bases and J 0 bases, leaving 7 bases between the germline ends. The germline gives CDR1 KGHSH, CDR2 LQKENI. CDR3 loop: CASSQGFSNQPQHF. The CDR3, as DNA: TGTGCCAGCTCACAAGGGTTTAGCAATCAGCCCCAGCATTTT.

The chain combines TRBV7-2 with TRBJ1-1; D gene unclear. V dropped 5 bases and J dropped 1 base, with 14 bases sitting between them. CDR3 length equals 15 residues. Germline-derived CDR1 and CDR2 are SGHTA and FQGNSA. The DNA of the CDR3 is TGTGCCAGCAGCCGCGACCGAGCAACGAACACTGAAGCTTTCTTT. Residues: CASSRDRATNTEAFF.

This clone was observed a handful of times. The genes are TRBV6-5 and TRBJ1-1; no reliable D call. CDR1 MNHEY and CDR2 SVGAGI come from the germline V gene. This CDR3 has 13 residues. Between the trimmed V and J ends, which lost 6 bases and 3 bases, there was a span of 11 bases. CDR3 residues: CASRPAVDTEAFF. The CDR3 coding sequence is TGTGCCAGCAGACCTGCGGTGGACACTGAAGCTTTCTTT.

The rearrangement joins TRBV5-8 to TRBJ1-1; D is unresolved. The CDR3 sequence is 13 residues long. Between the trimmed V and J ends, which lost 0 bases and 3 bases, there was a span of 6 bases. From germline, CDR1 is SGHTS and CDR2 YDEGEE. Here the CDR3 DNA reads TGTGCCAGCAGCTTGGGTGGGGACACTGAAGCTTTCTTT. The encoded protein is CASSLGGDTEAFF.

The genes are TRBV7-8 and TRBJ2-7; D ambiguous. The CDR3 sequence is 14 residues long. With 2 bases removed from V and 3 bases from J, the gap between germline ends came to 11 bases. Looked up from germline, CDR1 is SGHVS and CDR2 is FQNEAQ. CDR3 residues: CASSLKGRRYEQYF. CDR3 nucleotides: TGTGCCAGCAGCTTAAAAGGCAGACGCTACGAGCAGTACTTC.

This clone was seen only a few times. The rearrangement uses TRBV5-1 and TRBJ2-1, with 7 bases that match TRBD2. Trimming at V came to 2 bases and at J to 3 bases, leaving 5 bases not matched to a gene. This CDR3 region has 15 residues. CDR1 is SGHRS, CDR2 YFSETQ, per germline. In DNA form, the CDR3 reads TGCGCCAGCAGCTTAGGGAGGGGAGGCTACAATGAGCAGTTCTTC. Residues: CASSLGRGGYNEQFF.

The chain joins TRBV7-8 to TRBJ2-7; D remains unclear. Germline V gene lookup returns CDR1 SGHVS and CDR2 FQNEAQ. The CDR3 is 12 amino acids. V was trimmed by 2 bases and J by 3 bases, leaving 5 bases between them. CDR3 DNA sequence: TGTGCCAGCAGCTTAAAAGTCTACGAGCAGTACTTC. Translated: CASSLKVYEQYF. The variable domain in full, with the rest retrieved from reference TRBV7-8 and TRBJ2-7, is GAGVSQSPRYKVAKRGQDVALRCDPISGHVSLFWYQQALGQGPEFLTYFQNEAQLDKSGLPSDRFFAERPEGSVSTLKIQRTQQEDSAVYLCASSLKVYEQYFGPGTRLTVT.

The rearrangement uses TRBV7-2 and TRBJ2-3; D is unclear. With 5 bases removed from V and 0 bases from J, the gap between germline ends came to 9 bases. CDR3 size: 14 residues. Germline CDR1 SGHTA, CDR2 FQGNSA. CDR3 sequence (DNA): TGTGCCAGCAGCCCCATGGCGAGCACAGATACGCAGTATTTT. This encodes CASSPMASTDTQYF.